The 15 T cell receptor beta chains reported below all come from one sample, sequenced in a study of cytomegalovirus exposure and HLA in healthy donors. Assay: immunoSEQ multiplex PCR; the TCRdb copy retains only in-frame clones and omits some. This repertoire shows some 120,000 clones, approximately 94% found once; its top ten account for around 1.2%. The sample consisted of PBMCs. The receptors were gathered from a woman aged 18 to 35 in good health and CMV-seronegative.

V gene TRBV4-1 combines with J gene TRBJ2-2, with D perhaps matching TRBD1 (5 bases). CDR3 length: 14 amino acids. The V and J ends lost 5 bases and 4 bases respectively, with 11 bases between them. The germline V gene encodes CDR1 MGHRA and CDR2 YSYEKL. The CDR3 protein is CASSKGPTTGELFF. CDR3 nucleotide sequence: TGCGCCAGCAGCAAGGGGCCCACCACCGGGGAGCTGTTTTTT.

This chain joins TRBV4-1 and TRBJ1-1; no definite D call. Trimming left V 7 bases short and J 1 base short, with 13 bases between. CDR1 and CDR2 (germline): MGHRA, YSYEKL. The CDR3 is 14 residues long. Here the CDR3 DNA reads TGCGCCAGCACCGAAGAGGACTGGAACACTGAAGCTTTCTTT. Its translation is CASTEEDWNTEAFF.

This clone was picked up one time. The chain recombines TRBV5-1 with TRBJ1-6, with 9 bases matching TRBD1. Germline CDR1 SGHRS, CDR2 YFSETQ. The CDR3 sequence is 14 residues long. V lost 8 bases and J lost 9; bases outside the gene matches: 9. CDR3 in amino acids: CARNRDREGSPLHF. CDR3 sequence (DNA): TGCGCCAGGAACCGGGACAGGGAAGGTTCACCCCTCCACTTT.

As DNA, the CDR3 is TGTGCCAGTAGTAGGACAGGGGGCAACACTGAAGCTTTCTTT. This translates into CASSRTGGNTEAFF. The chain couples TRBV19 to TRBJ1-1; 11 nucleotides align to TRBD1. Germline assignment: CDR1 LNHDA and CDR2 SQIVND (reference sequence). This CDR3 has 14 amino acids. V lost 4 bases to trimming and J lost 2 bases; unmatched junction nucleotides: 0. The variable domain in full, completed from reference TRBV19 and TRBJ1-1, reads DGGITQSPKYLFRKEGQNVTLSCEQNLNHDAMYWYRQDPGQGLRLIYYSQIVNDFQKGDIAEGYSVSREKKESFPLTVTSAQKNPTAFYLCASSRTGGNTEAFFGQGTRLTVV.

This chain uses TRBV4-1 with TRBJ1-1, with TRBD1 as a possible D gene (6 bases). V was trimmed by 4 bases and J by 0 bases, leaving 9 bases between them. CDR1 is MGHRA, CDR2 YSYEKL, per germline. This CDR3 is 14 amino acids long. The CDR3 coding sequence is TGCGCCAGCAGCCTATGGACAGTGAACACTGAAGCTTTCTTT. This encodes CASSLWTVNTEAFF.

J is TRBJ1-5 and V is TRBV5-1, with no clear D. From germline, CDR1 is SGHRS and CDR2 YFSETQ. The V gene lost 0 bases and the J gene lost 4 bases, with 11 bases spanning the gap. The CDR3 contains 15 residues. Here the CDR3 reads CASSLVGDPNQPQHF. The CDR3, as DNA: TGCGCCAGCAGCTTGGTTGGAGACCCAAATCAGCCCCAGCATTTT.

This chain joins TRBV5-4 and TRBJ2-1, with D maybe TRBD1 (5 bases). The CDR3 covers 16 residues. Germline assignment: CDR1 SGHNT and CDR2 YYREEE (reference sequence). Trimming stripped 4 bases from V and 3 bases from J, with 17 bases between. The CDR3 reads CASSPPQGDRYNEQFF. Here the CDR3 DNA reads TGTGCCAGCAGCCCCCCGCAGGGTGACCGCTACAATGAGCAGTTCTTC.

This chain joins TRBV27 and TRBJ2-7, with TRBD1 as a possible D gene (5 bases). Germline CDR1 MNHEY, CDR2 SMNVEV (reference sequence). Trimming shortened V by 5 bases and J by 3 bases, and 17 bases separated the two germline ends. CDR3 length: 15 amino acids. The CDR3 DNA reads as TGTGCCAGCAGTAGGGGTGTGTTCTCTGACTACGAGCAGTACTTC. This translates into CASSRGVFSDYEQYF.

J is TRBJ1-5 and V is TRBV19; D uncertain. Germline V CDR1 and CDR2: LNHDA, SQIVND (reference sequence). V lost 6 bases and J 1 base, leaving 25 bases between the germline ends. This CDR3 has 19 residues. Here the CDR3 reads CASSDPGNGLSASNQPQHF. The CDR3 nucleotides are TGTGCCAGTAGCGACCCCGGGAACGGGCTCTCCGCGAGCAATCAGCCCCAGCATTTT.

The chain links TRBV30 to TRBJ1-2; 8 bases agree with TRBD1. CDR1 GTSNPN and CDR2 SVGIG come from the germline V gene (reference sequence). CDR3 length equals 16 residues. V trimming: 2 bases; J trimming: 6 bases; junction bases outside the gene matches: 14. The CDR3 coding sequence is TGTGCCTGGAGTCCCTCCGACAGGGGACGACGGAATGGCTACACCTTC. Its protein product is CAWSPSDRGRRNGYTF.

J is TRBJ2-1 and V is TRBV30; tentatively, D is TRBD2 (6 bases). The V end lost 1 base, the J end lost 7 bases, and 17 bases lay between the germline ends. From germline, CDR1 is GTSNPN and CDR2 SVGIG (reference sequence). The CDR3 has 15 residues. DNA of the CDR3: TGTGCCTGGAGTGCCAATTCCGGGACTGGAAATGAGCAGTTCTTC. It codes for CAWSANSGTGNEQFF.

This sequence joins TRBV11-2 and TRBJ1-5; no clear D. This CDR3 spans 14 amino acids. With 2 bases removed from V and 1 base from J, the gap between germline ends came to 6 bases. Germline V CDR1 and CDR2: SGHAT, FQNNGV. CDR3 nucleotides: TGTGCCAGCAGCTTATACGGGAGCAATCAGCCCCAGCATTTT. This sequence encodes CASSLYGSNQPQHF.

This chain uses TRBV10-3 with TRBJ2-1; 10 bases agree with TRBD2. Trimming removed 7 bases from V and 3 bases from J; junction bases left unmatched: 6. Looked up from germline, CDR1 is ENHRY and CDR2 is SYGVKD. CDR3 length: 15 residues. The CDR3, as DNA: TGTGCCATCAATAGCGGGGGGACCCTCTACAATGAGCAGTTCTTC. It yields the protein CAINSGGTLYNEQFF.

This chain uses TRBV30 with TRBJ2-1; 9 bases match TRBD2. The CDR3 runs 15 residues. The V segment lost 2 bases and the J segment 8 bases; nucleotides outside the gene matches: 10. Germline V gene lookup returns CDR1 GTSNPN and CDR2 SVGIG (reference sequence). The CDR3 nucleotides are TGTGCCTGGAGTATAGCGGCGGGGGGGTTTTATGAGCAGTTCTTC. Translated: CAWSIAAGGFYEQFF.

The rearrangement joins TRBV6-1 to TRBJ1-1; 12 bases are a match to TRBD1. The CDR3 has 16 residues. V lost 3 bases and J lost 2; bases outside the gene matches: 4. Germline V gene lookup returns CDR1 MNHNS and CDR2 SASEGT. CDR3 in amino acids: CASSDPGQGANTEAFF. The DNA of the CDR3 is TGTGCCAGCAGTGATCCGGGACAGGGGGCTAACACTGAAGCTTTCTTT.